This is a list of T cell receptor beta chains from one sample in a study of CD4+ T cells in melanoma. This table comes from immunoSEQ multiplex PCR, and its TCRdb copy is limited to in-frame clones, with some not included. Among about 120,000 clones listed, about 92% were seen once. Material for sequencing was peripheral blood. Receptors were obtained from a human donor with melanoma. Each CDR3 is given without its conserved first and last residue. Clone size appears in some rows only: once, few, many, or a class for an expanded clone.

TRBJ2-7	NA	TRBV6-5	ASSSGISYEQY
TRBJ2-7	NA	TRBV6-5	ASSYGPTSSYEQY
TRBJ2-1	NA	TRBV10-1	ASSESAGAHNEQF
TRBJ1-5	NA	TRBV21-1	ASSKGGRLLSDQPQH
TRBJ2-5	once	TRBV5-4	ASSNTGPETQY
TRBJ2-1	NA	TRBV6-5	ASANGAGGNEQF
TRBJ2-3	NA	TRBV11-2	ASSFGGIYTDTQY
TRBJ2-3	NA	TRBV7-2	ASRSRSLVGTDTQY
TRBJ2-2	NA	TRBV19	ASFGLANTGELF
TRBJ1-1	NA	TRBV7-6	ASSLAPDYAEAF
TRBJ1-1	NA	TRBV5-1	ASSLATDSVTEAF
TRBJ1-1	NA	TRBV5-6	ASSLTGRDTEAF
TRBJ1-2	few	TRBV7-2	ASSSYARTGNYGYT
TRBJ2-7	NA	TRBV14	ASSYLATASYEQY
TRBJ1-5	NA	TRBV28	ASSLPDVQAQH
TRBJ2-3	NA	TRBV5-1	ASSLRSDTDTQY
TRBJ1-5	few	TRBV4-2	ASSQGSQPQH
TRBJ1-1	NA	TRBV7-8	ASSLRGRGTEAF
TRBJ2-3	once	TRBV7-2	ASSIGLAVTDTQY
TRBJ2-3	NA	TRBV5-1	ASDFGGGKTDTQY
TRBJ2-7	NA	TRBV2	ASRYLSGGAYEQY
TRBJ2-1	NA	TRBV6-5	ASSYPDSFEGQF
TRBJ1-4	NA	TRBV6-7	ASSRGGADEKLF
TRBJ2-2	NA	TRBV7-2	ASSHDVHTGELF
TRBJ1-4	few	TRBV7-2	ASSRDTGKLF
TRBJ2-7	NA	TRBV4-2	ASSPAPAGVTYEQY
TRBJ2-5	NA	TRBV10-2	ASRDPPGETQY
TRBJ1-1	NA	TRBV13	ASSLSINTEAF
TRBJ1-4	few	TRBV18	ASSRGQDSEKLF
TRBJ2-7	NA	TRBV11-2	ASSVRDRNHEQY
TRBJ1-6	NA	TRBV28	ASSSPTASSYNSPLH
TRBJ1-5	NA	TRBV6-5	ASRRTGGSNQPQH
TRBJ2-3	NA	TRBV7-9	ASSPGGDTQY
TRBJ1-5	NA	TRBV29-1	SVIPGQGAQPQH
TRBJ2-7	NA	TRBV11-3	ASSNTGGSEQY
TRBJ2-7	NA	TRBV19	ASSIVPRSSYEQY
TRBJ1-5	NA	TRBV6-4	ASSPTGQNQPQH
TRBJ2-2	NA	TRBV9	ASSVSGTGELF
TRBJ1-3	NA	TRBV5-4	ASSPGQHSGNTIY
TRBJ1-2	NA	TRBV19	ASFTPGQGADGYT
TRBJ1-1	once	TRBV2	ASSLGGGDTEAF
TRBJ2-3	NA	TRBV4-2	ASSDGLLGRTDTQY
TRBJ2-3	NA	TRBV7-7	ASSFSGDDTQY
TRBJ2-5	NA	TRBV10-3	AISGNRGQETQY
TRBJ1-1	few	TRBV30	AWSSDRRKLF
TRBJ2-2	NA	TRBV7-2	ASSFVGAGGELF
TRBJ1-5	NA	TRBV10-3	AISQGNQPQH
TRBJ2-2	NA	TRBV9	ASSIGSGGTGELF
TRBJ1-1	once	TRBV18	ASSPTGGSNTEAF
TRBJ1-2	NA	TRBV18	ASSPRTGMGDGYT
TRBJ2-7	NA	TRBV6-1	ASSEGNPRQVYEQY
TRBJ1-1	NA	TRBV7-9	ASSLMGASPDAAEAF
TRBJ1-5	NA	TRBV4-2	ASSQDPGGGNQPQH
TRBJ2-1	NA	TRBV9	ASTIGGGKSYNEQF
TRBJ1-2	NA	TRBV19	ASSIGSWAGPRYGYT
TRBJ2-1	NA	TRBV15	ATSRKRTGRNEQF
TRBJ1-2	NA	TRBV9	ASSAHVRGEAGYT
TRBJ2-7	NA	TRBV6-1	ASSTPAPLMVGY
TRBJ1-2	NA	TRBV7-9	ASSLKGQGAYGYT
TRBJ1-2	few	TRBV18	ASSPGQGNYGYT